The sequence of this T cell receptor beta chain was determined in a study of blood T cells in healthy people across ages. Using a J-beta primer mix together with a sample-barcoded 5' primer, a second PCR was run for roughly 6 to 12 cycles. Each CDR3 protein is one row after TCRdb ran MiXCR on the 5' RACE reads. The sample carries some 780,000 distinct CDR3 sequences, approximately 53% recorded once. As concerns this clonotype: Its antigen is unknown.

Germline V gene sequence: CDR1 SNHLY, CDR2 FYNNEI. This CDR3 region has 14 residues. The V end was cut by 6 bases, the J end by 3 bases, with 12 bases between. General study findings and limits: There were more naive CD4+ cells and higher diversity in long-lived donors than in aged donors. Estimates of diversity drawn from one million T cells were considered underestimates. Not knowing donor CMV status may have confounded expanded clonotype changes. Observed TCR beta diversity per million T cells went down as age went up. This fall followed a roughly linear course with age.

Sequencing was carried out using blood. The J gene is TRBJ2-1, the V gene TRBV2; D remains ambiguous. This TCR was recovered from a middle-aged man in good health. CDR3 residues: CASSPETGYNEQFF. Written as DNA, the CDR3 is TGTGCCAGCAGCCCCGAAACGGGCTACAATGAGCAGTTCTTC. The full variable domain, completed using reference TRBV2 and TRBJ2-1, is EPEVTQTPSHQVTQMGQEVILRCVPISNHLYFYWYRQILGQKVEFLVSFYNNEISEKSEIFDDQFSVERPDGSNFTLKIRSTKLEDSAMYFCASSPETGYNEQFFGPGTRLTVL.